This TCR beta chain was found in a study of T cells in tuberculosis (dated by TCRdb to the late 2010s). As for the study more broadly: The study combined CD1B tetramers and high-throughput TCR immunosequencing to characterize T cells specific for the mycobacterial lipid antigen glucose monomycolate (GMM). In a South African clinical cohort, IGRA-negative adolescents, IGRA-positive adolescents with latent tuberculosis and adults with active tuberculosis were compared, with some 11 people in each group. The full study reports these points: Active tuberculosis TCR-alpha repertoires showed smaller mean NN-distances to GMM-specific TCRs than IGRA-negative controls, suggesting clonal expansion of these TCRs. A classifier using the diverse GMM-specific repertoire reached around 85% accuracy (AUROC under 0.95), compared with around 68% accuracy using GEM motif frequencies. The smaller NN-distances in active tuberculosis patients were driven in part by shorter CDR3-alpha lengths, while the difference seen for TCR-beta was not statistically significant. Which clinical samples got chosen depended on the availability of cryopreserved specimens, and the active tuberculosis cases were adults, whereas the controls were adolescents.

At study entry, adolescents were screened for latent tuberculosis infection using a tuberculin skin test and the QuantiFERON-TB GOLD In-Tube IGRA. Immunosequencing was performed on unsorted cryopreserved PBMC, with roughly 100,000 T cells per clinical donor covered on average. Eleven high schools in the Worcester region of the Western Cape, South Africa, served as enrollment sites for adolescents aged 12 to 18 years. Ten or so M. tuberculosis-infected adolescents and about ten uninfected adolescents, matched for age and sex, were selected. PBMC from adolescents were isolated by density centrifugation from freshly drawn heparinized blood and were then cryopreserved. Regarding this clone: Its target antigen remains unknown. Base qualities are not at hand, and no much larger clone is one base apart.

The immunoSEQ multiplex PCR assay was used to generate TCR libraries, with TCR-beta and/or TCR-alpha/delta assays applied to each sample. Amplified TCR libraries were sequenced on the Illumina high-throughput platform. The source study handled its data this way. Clustering and dimensionality reduction relied on pairwise TCRdist distances among GMM-specific receptors from T cells that were either sorted ex vivo or expanded in vitro. Each clinical repertoire was assigned a mean NN-distance score, defined as the average TCRdist to the nearest 10% of tetramer-positive reference sequences. GEM TCR motif frequency was calculated as the fraction of unique TCRs that matched known GEM sequences in V/J usage and CDR3 length. Linear discriminant analysis with leave-one-out cross-validation, implemented in scikit-learn, was used to classify active tuberculosis. TCRdb retrieved this table from immuneACCESS and kept in-frame rearrangements only. Not all clones are present; in checked studies, unresolved V genes account for under half, and no reason is known for the remainder. From that table come the V and J calls and clone size; the DNA was used to work out D and trimming. The sample has about 24,000 clones on record, just under 97% of them singletons. Over 8% of the sample goes to the ten largest clones.

The germline V end is reduced by 3 bases and the J end by 3 bases; junction bases left unmatched: 7. CDR1 and CDR2, looked up from the germline V gene, are SQVTM and ANQGSEA. The CDR3 has 14 amino acids, counting the end cysteine and phenylalanine. Only the CDR3 DNA stays, 42 bases, in frame from base 1. This TCR was recovered from a donor aged 5 to 30 with latent tuberculosis or without tuberculosis infection. The chain links TRBV29-1 with TRBJ1-1, with 7 central nucleotides matching TRBD1. Material: PBMCs. The CDR3 region: CSVDRGSGDTEAFF. The DNA reads as follows: TGCAGCGTTGACAGGGGGTCGGGGGACACTGAAGCTTTCTTT.